Listed here is a single TCR beta chain. The antigen remains undetermined. The data belong to a study of neoadjuvant anti-PD-1 for oral cavity cancer. Overall study context: Patients without progression got a fourth dose around day 43.

Stage II-IVA oral cavity squamous cell carcinoma was new and untreated by systemic or radiation therapy. Patients had HPV-negative, locally advanced oral cavity squamous cell carcinoma. Data came from immunoSEQ multiplex PCR; TCRdb stores just in-frame clones and leaves some out. The sample lists about 79,000 clones; about 83% were seen once. General observations from the study: Higher pretreatment blood Treg/Th17 ratios correlated with higher pretreatment blood and lower post-treatment tumor TCRbeta clonality.

Here the sequenced sample was PBMCs, taken before nivolumab (anti-PD-1) treatment. The TCR sequence derives from a person aged 35 to 85 with oral cavity squamous cell carcinoma.

The CDR3 protein is CSAGTGREAFF. The CDR3 nucleotides are TGCAGTGCGGGGACAGGGCGTGAAGCTTTCTTT. The chain combines TRBV20-1 with TRBJ1-1, with 9 positions matching TRBD1. V lost 6 bases and J lost 7; bases outside the gene matches: 3. The length of the CDR3 is 11 residues. Germline CDR1 DFQATT, CDR2 SNEGSKA (reference sequence).